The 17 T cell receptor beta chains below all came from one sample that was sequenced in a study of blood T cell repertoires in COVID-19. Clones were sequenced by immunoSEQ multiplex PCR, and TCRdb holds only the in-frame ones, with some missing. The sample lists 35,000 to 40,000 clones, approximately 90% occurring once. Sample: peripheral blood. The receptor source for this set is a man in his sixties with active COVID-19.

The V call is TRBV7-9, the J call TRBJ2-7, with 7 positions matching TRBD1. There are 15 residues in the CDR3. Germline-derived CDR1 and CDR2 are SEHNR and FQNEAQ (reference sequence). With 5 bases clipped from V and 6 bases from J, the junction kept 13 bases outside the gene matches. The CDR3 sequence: CASSGRTGFSTEQYF. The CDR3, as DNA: TGTGCCAGCAGCGGTCGGACAGGATTTTCGACCGAGCAGTACTTC.

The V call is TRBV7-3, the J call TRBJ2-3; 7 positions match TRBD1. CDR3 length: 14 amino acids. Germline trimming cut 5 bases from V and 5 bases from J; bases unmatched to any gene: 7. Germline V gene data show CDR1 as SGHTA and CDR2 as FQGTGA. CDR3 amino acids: CASSARTGGDTQYF. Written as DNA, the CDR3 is TGTGCCAGCAGCGCACGGACAGGAGGAGATACGCAGTATTTT. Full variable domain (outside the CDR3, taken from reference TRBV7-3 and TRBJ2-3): GAGVSQTPSNKVTEKGKYVELRCDPISGHTALYWYRQSLGQGPEFLIYFQGTGAADDSGLPNDRFFAVRPEGSVSTLKIQRTERGDSAVYLCASSARTGGDTQYFGPGTRLTVL.

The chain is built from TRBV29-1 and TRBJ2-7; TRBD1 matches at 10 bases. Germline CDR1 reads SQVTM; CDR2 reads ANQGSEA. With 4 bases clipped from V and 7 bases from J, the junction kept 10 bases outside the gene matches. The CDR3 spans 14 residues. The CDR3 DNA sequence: TGCAGCGTTGGCCCCCGACAGGGGGCGGGGGAGCAGTACTTC. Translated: CSVGPRQGAGEQYF.

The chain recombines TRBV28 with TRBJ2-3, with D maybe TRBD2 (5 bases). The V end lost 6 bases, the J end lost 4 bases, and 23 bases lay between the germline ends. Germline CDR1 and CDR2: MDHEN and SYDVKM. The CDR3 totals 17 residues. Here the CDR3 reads CASSPLGLGNGADTQYF. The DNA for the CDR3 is TGTGCCAGCAGCCCACTCGGACTCGGTAACGGGGCAGATACGCAGTATTTT.

The CDR3 DNA follows: TGTGCCAGCGGAGGGGACTCCACCAATGAGCAGTTCTTC. Encoded protein: CASGGDSTNEQFF. The J gene is TRBJ2-1, the V gene TRBV28; D possibly corresponds to TRBD2 (6 bases). Trimming cost V 8 bases and J 6 bases, with 14 bases left between them. In germline, CDR1 is MDHEN, CDR2 SYDVKM. The CDR3 is 13 residues long.

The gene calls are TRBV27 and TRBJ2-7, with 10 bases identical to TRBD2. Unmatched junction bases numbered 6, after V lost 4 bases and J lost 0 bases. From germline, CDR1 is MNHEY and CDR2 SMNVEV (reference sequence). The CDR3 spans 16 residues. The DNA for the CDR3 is TGTGCCAGCAGTTCAGGGACTAGCGAATACTCCTACGAGCAGTACTTC. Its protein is CASSSGTSEYSYEQYF.

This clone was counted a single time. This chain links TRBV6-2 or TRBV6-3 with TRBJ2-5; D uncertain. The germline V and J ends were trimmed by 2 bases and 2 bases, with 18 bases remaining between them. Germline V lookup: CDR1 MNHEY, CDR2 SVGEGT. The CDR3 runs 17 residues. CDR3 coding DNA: TGTGCCAGCAGTTACGTCGGTTGGTCAACCCCGCAAGAGACCCAGTACTTC. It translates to CASSYVGWSTPQETQYF.

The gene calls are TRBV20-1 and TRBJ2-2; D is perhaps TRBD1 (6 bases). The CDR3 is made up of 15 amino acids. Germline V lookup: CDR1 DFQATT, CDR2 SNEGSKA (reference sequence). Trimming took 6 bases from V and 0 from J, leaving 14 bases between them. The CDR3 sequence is CSASQDSANTGELFF. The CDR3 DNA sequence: TGCAGTGCGAGTCAGGACAGCGCGAACACCGGGGAGCTGTTTTTT.

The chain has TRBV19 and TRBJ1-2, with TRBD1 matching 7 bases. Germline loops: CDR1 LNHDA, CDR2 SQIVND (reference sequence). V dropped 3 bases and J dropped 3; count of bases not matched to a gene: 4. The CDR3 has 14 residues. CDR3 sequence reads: CASSMTDRYYGYTF. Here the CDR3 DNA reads TGTGCCAGTAGTATGACGGACAGGTACTATGGCTACACCTTC.

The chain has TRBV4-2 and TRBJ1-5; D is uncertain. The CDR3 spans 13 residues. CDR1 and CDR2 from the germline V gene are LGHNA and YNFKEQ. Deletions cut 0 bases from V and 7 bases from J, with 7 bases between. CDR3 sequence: CASSQDIVQPQHF. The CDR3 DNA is TGTGCCAGCAGCCAAGATATAGTACAGCCCCAGCATTTT.

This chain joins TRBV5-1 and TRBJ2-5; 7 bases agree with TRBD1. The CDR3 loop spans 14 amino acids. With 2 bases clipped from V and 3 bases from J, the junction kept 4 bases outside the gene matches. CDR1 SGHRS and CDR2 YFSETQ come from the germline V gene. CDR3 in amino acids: CASSFLTGKETQYF. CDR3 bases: TGCGCCAGCAGCTTCCTGACAGGGAAAGAGACCCAGTACTTC.

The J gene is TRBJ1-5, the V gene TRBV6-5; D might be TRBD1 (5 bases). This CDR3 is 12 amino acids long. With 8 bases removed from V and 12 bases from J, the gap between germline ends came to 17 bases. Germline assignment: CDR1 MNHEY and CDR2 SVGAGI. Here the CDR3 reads CASLLGQGDQHF. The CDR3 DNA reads TGTGCCAGCCTCTTGGGTCAGGGCGACCAGCATTTT.

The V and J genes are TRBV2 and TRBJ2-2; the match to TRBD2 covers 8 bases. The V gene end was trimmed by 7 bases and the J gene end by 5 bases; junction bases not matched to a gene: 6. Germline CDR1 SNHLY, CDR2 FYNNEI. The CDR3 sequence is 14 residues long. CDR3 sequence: CASTGGLGTGELFF. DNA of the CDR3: TGTGCCAGCACCGGGGGACTAGGGACCGGGGAGCTGTTTTTT.

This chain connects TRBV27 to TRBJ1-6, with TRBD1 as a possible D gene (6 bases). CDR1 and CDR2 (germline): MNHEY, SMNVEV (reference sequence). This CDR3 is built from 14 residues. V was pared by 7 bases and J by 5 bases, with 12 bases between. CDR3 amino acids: CASKGGANNSPLHF. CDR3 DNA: TGTGCCAGCAAAGGGGGGGCGAATAATTCACCCCTCCACTTT.

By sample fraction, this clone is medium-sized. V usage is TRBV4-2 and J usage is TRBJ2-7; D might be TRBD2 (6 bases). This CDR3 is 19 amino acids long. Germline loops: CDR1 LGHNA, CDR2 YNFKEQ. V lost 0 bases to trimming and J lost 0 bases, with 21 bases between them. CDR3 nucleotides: TGTGCCAGCAGCCAAGATTTTCCGGGAGAACCCAGACCCTCCTACGAGCAGTACTTC. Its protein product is CASSQDFPGEPRPSYEQYF.

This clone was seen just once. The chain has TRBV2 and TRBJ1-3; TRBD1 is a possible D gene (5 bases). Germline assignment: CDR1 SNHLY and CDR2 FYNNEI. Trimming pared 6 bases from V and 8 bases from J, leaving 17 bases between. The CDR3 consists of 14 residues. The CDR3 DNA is TGTGCCAGCAGGGCGGGACTCGGGGGAGACACCATATATTTT. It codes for CASRAGLGGDTIYF.

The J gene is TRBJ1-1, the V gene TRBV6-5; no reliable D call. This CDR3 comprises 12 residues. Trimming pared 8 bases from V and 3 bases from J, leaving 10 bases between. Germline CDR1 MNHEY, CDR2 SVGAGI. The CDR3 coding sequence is TGTGCCAGCTCCAGCGGGTACACTGAAGCTTTCTTT. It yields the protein CASSSGYTEAFF.